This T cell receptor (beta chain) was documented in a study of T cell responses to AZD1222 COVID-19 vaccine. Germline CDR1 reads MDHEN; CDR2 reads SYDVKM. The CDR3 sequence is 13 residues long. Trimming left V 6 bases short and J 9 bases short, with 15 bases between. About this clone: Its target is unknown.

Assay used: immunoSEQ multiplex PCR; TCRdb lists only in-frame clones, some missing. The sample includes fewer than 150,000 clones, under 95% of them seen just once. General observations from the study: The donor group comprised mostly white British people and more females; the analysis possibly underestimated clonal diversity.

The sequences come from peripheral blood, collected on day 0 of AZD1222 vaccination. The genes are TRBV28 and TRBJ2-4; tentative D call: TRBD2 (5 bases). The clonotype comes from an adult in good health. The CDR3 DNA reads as TGTGCCAGCAGCACCCGGGATCCAGGCATTCAGTACTTC. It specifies CASSTRDPGIQYF.